This TCR beta chain was identified in a study of cytomegalovirus exposure and HLA in healthy donors. The CDR3 has 15 amino acids. The germline V gene has CDR1 LNHDA and CDR2 SQIVND (reference sequence). The V and J ends lost 3 bases and 3 bases respectively, with 14 bases between them. Primers: 60 Vbeta forward and 13 Jbeta reverse. Libraries were prepared by immunoSEQ multiplex PCR; TCRdb keeps only in-frame clonotypes and omits some of them. The sample gives some 170,000 clones, 65% to 85% of which show up once; around 6.7% is in the top ten. Sequences were obtained from PBMCs. This TCR was recovered from a woman in her thirties in good health and CMV-seropositive. J is TRBJ1-2 and V is TRBV19, with D tentatively TRBD1 (6 bases). CDR3 sequence (DNA): TGTGCCAGTAGTATCGCCGCAGGGGCTGACTATGGCTACACCTTC. It yields the protein CASSIAAGADYGYTF.